The rows below give T cell receptor beta chains drawn from one sample of a study of metastatic and nonmetastatic thyroid tumors. Via MiXCR, TCRdb re-called the PCR reads. In the table there are 65,000 to 70,000 clones, 11% to 15% of which are singletons. The sequenced material came from blood. These receptors were obtained from a male donor with papillary thyroid cancer or a benign thyroid nodule (not recorded which). Some clones in this sample may be carry-over from other donors' samples. Each CDR3 is given with its conserved first and last residue. A D gene is named only where the DNA matches it firmly. The size of a clone is reported for some rows only, either as once, few or many, or as a class for expanded clones.

D gene	J gene	V gene	clone size	CDR3 DNA	CDR3 protein
NA	TRBJ1-4	TRBV18	many	TGTGCCAGCTCACCGGGGCTAAATGAAAAACTGTTTTTT	CASSPGLNEKLFF
NA	TRBJ2-2	TRBV5-4	many	TGTGCCAGCAGCTTGGACTTCACCGGGGAGCTGTTTTTT	CASSLDFTGELFF
NA	TRBJ2-2	TRBV20-1	NA	TGCAGTGCTAGACCCGAGTACACCGGGGAGCTGTTTTTT	CSARPEYTGELFF
NA	TRBJ2-7	TRBV6-1	NA	TGTGCCAGCAGCCCCCTTCTTGCCAACGAGCAGTACTTC	CASSPLLANEQYF
NA	TRBJ1-5	TRBV2	few	TGTGCCAGCAGTCTCGTACCTTATAGCAATCAGCCCCAGCATTTT	CASSLVPYSNQPQHF
NA	TRBJ1-1	TRBV4-2	many	TGTGCCAGCACCCTAGGGGCGGGGGTTTTGCTGAACACTGAAGCTTTCTTT	CASTLGAGVLLNTEAFF
TRBD2	TRBJ2-4	TRBV7-2	NA	TGTGCCAGCAGCTTATCGGTAGCGGGAGCCAAAAACATTCAGTATTTC	CASSLSVAGAKNIQYF
NA	TRBJ2-2	TRBV28	few	TGTGCCAGCAGTAGATTGAACACCGGGGAGCTGTTCTTT	CASSRLNTGELFF
TRBD1	TRBJ1-4	TRBV5-5	many	TGTGCCAGCAGCCTGGGACAGGGGACAACTAATGAAAAACTGTTTTTT	CASSLGQGTTNEKLFF
NA	TRBJ2-3	TRBV20-1	NA	TGCAGTGCTAGAGGTTGGTGTAACACAGATACGCAGTATTTT	CSARGWCNTDTQYF